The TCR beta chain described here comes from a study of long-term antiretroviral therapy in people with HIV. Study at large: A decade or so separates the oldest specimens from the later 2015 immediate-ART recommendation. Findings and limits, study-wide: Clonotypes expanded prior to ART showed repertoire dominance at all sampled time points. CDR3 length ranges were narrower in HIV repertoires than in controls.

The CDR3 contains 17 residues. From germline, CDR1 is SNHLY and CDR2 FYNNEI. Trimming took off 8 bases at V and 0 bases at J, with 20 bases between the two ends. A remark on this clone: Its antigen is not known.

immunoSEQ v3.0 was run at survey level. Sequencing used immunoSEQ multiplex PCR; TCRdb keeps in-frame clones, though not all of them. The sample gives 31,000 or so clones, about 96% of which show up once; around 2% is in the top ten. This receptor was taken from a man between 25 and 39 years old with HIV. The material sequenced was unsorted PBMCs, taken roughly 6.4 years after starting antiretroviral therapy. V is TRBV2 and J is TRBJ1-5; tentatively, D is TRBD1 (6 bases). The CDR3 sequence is CASRRRGTFDSNQPQHF. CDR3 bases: TGTGCCAGCCGACGAAGGGGGACTTTCGATAGCAATCAGCCCCAGCATTTT.